The next 27 T cell receptor beta chains were all read from a single sample in a study of immune evolution from preneoplasia to lung adenocarcinoma. Clones were sequenced by immunoSEQ multiplex PCR, and TCRdb holds only the in-frame ones, with some missing. The data show about 5,000 clones, with 70% to 90% seen just once and about 2.5% held by the top ten. Sequenced material: FFPE atypical adenomatous hyperplasia tissue from the lung. Subset denoted: atypical adenomatous hyperplasia (AAH), lung preneoplasia. These receptors were obtained from a person between 65 and 79 years old with lung adenocarcinoma.

The genes are TRBV2 and TRBJ2-7; D is ambiguous. Trimming took off 0 bases at V and 4 bases at J, with 4 bases between the two ends. Germline V lookup: CDR1 SNHLY, CDR2 FYNNEI. This CDR3 region has 12 residues. CDR3: CASSEAGYEQYF. The CDR3 coding sequence is TGTGCCAGCAGTGAAGCAGGGTACGAGCAGTACTTC.

This chain uses TRBV4-2 with TRBJ2-7, with unresolved D. Germline V gene sequence: CDR1 LGHNA, CDR2 YNFKEQ. The CDR3 has 14 amino acids. The ends were cut back, 1 base at V and 3 bases at J, with 10 bases in the middle. CDR3 sequence: CASSQVTDNYEQYF. DNA for the CDR3: TGTGCCAGCAGCCAAGTTACAGACAACTACGAGCAGTACTTC.

V and J are TRBV15 and TRBJ2-4; D ambiguous. Germline V gene lookup returns CDR1 LNHNV and CDR2 YYDKDF (reference sequence). The CDR3 consists of 17 residues. The germline V and J ends were trimmed by 1 base and 0 bases, with 13 bases remaining between them. CDR3 sequence: CATSRGWPKLAKNIQYF. Here the CDR3 DNA reads TGTGCCACCAGCAGAGGCTGGCCGAAACTAGCCAAAAACATTCAGTACTTC.

The chain is built from TRBV7-2 and TRBJ1-5; 8 bases are shared with TRBD1. This CDR3 is built from 14 residues. Germline assignment: CDR1 SGHTA and CDR2 FQGNSA. Losses at the gene ends were 4 bases for V and 4 bases for J; bases not matched to a gene: 3. CDR3 coding DNA: TGTGCCAGCAGCTCCCGGGACAGGAATCAGCCCCAGCATTTT. The encoded protein is CASSSRDRNQPQHF.

This clone was seen only a few times. This chain connects TRBV23-1 to TRBJ2-1; no definite D call. TRBV23-1 is classed as an ORF, of uncertain function. The V end lost 3 bases, the J end lost 0 bases, and 15 bases lay between the germline ends. The CDR3 is 17 amino acids. The CDR3 DNA reads TGCGCCAGCAGTCACATCCGTACGGGTTACTCCTACAATGAGCAGTTCTTC. This translates into CASSHIRTGYSYNEQFF.

The gene calls are TRBV6-1 and TRBJ1-5, with TRBD1 as a possible D gene (5 bases). This CDR3 comprises 14 residues. Germline CDR1 and CDR2: MNHNS and SASEGT. Trimming removed 6 bases at V and 4 bases at J, with 13 bases between. CDR3: CASRAGTGNQPQHF. As DNA, the CDR3 is TGTGCCAGCAGAGCCGGGACGGGTAATCAGCCCCAGCATTTT.

This clone was picked up a small number of times. Here the CDR3 reads CAWRGLAGGPDTQYF. The CDR3 DNA reads TGTGCCTGGAGGGGACTAGCGGGAGGGCCAGATACGCAGTATTTT. The V and J genes are TRBV30 and TRBJ2-3; TRBD2 agrees at 16 bases. The CDR3 has 15 residues. Trimming removed 3 bases from V and 4 bases from J; junction bases left unmatched: 1. Germline lookup yields CDR1 GTSNPN and CDR2 SVGIG (reference sequence).

This rearrangement joins TRBV15 to TRBJ2-2, with no clear D. Germline V gene data show CDR1 as LNHNV and CDR2 as YYDKDF (reference sequence). The CDR3 length is 11 residues. The ends were cut back, 4 bases at V and 9 bases at J, with 6 bases in the middle. As DNA, the CDR3 is TGTGCCACCAGCATAAGCAGGGAGCTGTTTTTT. Amino acid sequence: CATSISRELFF.

V usage is TRBV5-1 and J usage is TRBJ2-3; 7 bases map to TRBD1. V gave up 4 bases and J gave up 2 bases; unmatched junction bases: 7. The germline V gene has CDR1 SGHRS and CDR2 YFSETQ. This CDR3 comprises 15 residues. As DNA, the CDR3 is TGCGCCAGCAGCGTCGGACAGGTGATCACAGATACGCAGTATTTT. This encodes CASSVGQVITDTQYF. The whole variable domain, remainder taken from reference TRBV5-1 and TRBJ2-3, is KAGVTQTPRYLIKTRGQQVTLSCSPISGHRSVSWYQQTPGQGLQFLFEYFSETQRNKGNFPGRFSGRQFSNSRSEMNVSTLELGDSALYLCASSVGQVITDTQYFGPGTRLTVL.

This sequence joins TRBV11-3 and TRBJ2-2; no definite D call. Germline lookup yields CDR1 SGHNT and CDR2 YENEEA. The V end was cut by 0 bases, the J end by 6 bases, with 5 bases between. The CDR3 is made up of 13 amino acids. The CDR3, as DNA: TGTGCCAGCAGCTTAGATTTTGCCGGGGAGCTGTTTTTT. This sequence encodes CASSLDFAGELFF.

Regarding this clone: A much bigger clone sits one base away, suggesting this may be a read error. The chain employs TRBV28 and TRBJ2-7; 8 bases map to TRBD2. The CDR3 spans 13 residues. Germline-derived CDR1 and CDR2 are MDHEN and SYDVKM. The V and J ends lost 8 bases and 4 bases, in that order; junction bases with no gene match: 7. The CDR3 is CASRTGGRYEQYF. The CDR3 coding sequence is TGTGCCAGCCGAACGGGAGGGCGTTACGAGCAGTACTTC. Full variable domain (outside the CDR3, taken from reference TRBV28 and TRBJ2-7): DVKVTQSSRYLVKRTGEKVFLECVQDMDHENMFWYRQDPGLGLRLIYFSYDVKMKEKGDIPEGYSVSREKKERFSLILESASTNQTSMYLCASRTGGRYEQYFGPGTRLTVT.

The J gene is TRBJ2-5, the V gene TRBV11-2, with TRBD2 identical over 12 bases. The CDR3 extends over 15 amino acids. V shed 4 bases, J shed 4 bases, and the junction held 4 bases outside the gene matches. The germline gives CDR1 SGHAT, CDR2 FQNNGV. The CDR3 is CASSSGLAGRETQYF. The CDR3 DNA is TGTGCCAGCAGCTCCGGACTAGCGGGACGAGAGACCCAGTACTTC.

The V call is TRBV5-6, the J call TRBJ2-5, with 7 bases matching TRBD2. The CDR3 sequence is 14 residues long. With 0 bases clipped from V and 3 bases from J, the junction kept 2 bases outside the gene matches. CDR1 and CDR2 (germline): SGHDT, YYEEEE. The CDR3 bases are TGTGCCAGCAGCTTGGTTGCGGGAGAAGAGACCCAGTACTTC. Its translation: CASSLVAGEETQYF.

The chain employs TRBV19 and TRBJ2-3, with D uncertain. The CDR3 runs 15 residues. Germline V gene lookup returns CDR1 LNHDA and CDR2 SQIVND (reference sequence). Trimming took off 1 base at V and 4 bases at J, with 12 bases between the two ends. The CDR3 DNA is TGTGCCAGTAGTATAGTTTCGGGCAGAGCAGATACGCAGTATTTT. It translates to CASSIVSGRADTQYF. The variable domain in full, with the rest retrieved from reference TRBV19 and TRBJ2-3, is DGGITQSPKYLFRKEGQNVTLSCEQNLNHDAMYWYRQDPGQGLRLIYYSQIVNDFQKGDIAEGYSVSREKKESFPLTVTSAQKNPTAFYLCASSIVSGRADTQYFGPGTRLTVL.

CDR3: CAISESIPRLNTEAFF. The CDR3 region has the DNA TGTGCCATCAGTGAGTCGATCCCGCGGCTGAACACTGAAGCTTTCTTT. This chain joins TRBV10-3 and TRBJ1-1, with D hard to call. The CDR3 runs 16 residues. Germline assignment: CDR1 ENHRY and CDR2 SYGVKD. The V end was cut by 0 bases, the J end by 0 bases, with 11 bases between.

This clone was seen just once. J is TRBJ1-2 and V is TRBV11-2; 7 bases agree with TRBD1. V was clipped by 5 bases and J by 1 base; unmatched bases: 1. Germline-derived CDR1 and CDR2 are SGHAT and FQNNGV. The CDR3 extends over 13 amino acids. CDR3 DNA sequence: TGTGCCAGCAGCCGGGACAGTAACTATGGCTACACCTTC. This codes for CASSRDSNYGYTF.

This rearrangement joins TRBV7-2 to TRBJ2-2; D not certain. The length of the CDR3 is 12 residues. The germline V gene encodes CDR1 SGHTA and CDR2 FQGNSA. V lost 3 bases and J lost 7, with 6 bases in between. The CDR3 coding sequence is TGTGCCAGCAGCTTTATGAACGGGGAGCTGTTTTTT. It yields the protein CASSFMNGELFF.

The CDR3 sequence is CASSSAGTNTGELFF. Here the CDR3 DNA reads TGTGCCAGCAGCTCAGCGGGGACTAACACCGGGGAGCTGTTTTTT. This chain connects TRBV6-1 to TRBJ2-2; 7 bases are a match to TRBD2. Germline CDR1 and CDR2: MNHNS and SASEGT. J was trimmed by 2 bases and V by 6 bases; bases with no gene match: 6. The CDR3 length is 15 residues.

This chain joins TRBV2 and TRBJ2-1; D gene unclear. CDR1 and CDR2 (germline): SNHLY, FYNNEI. The CDR3 length is 11 residues. The germline V and J ends were trimmed by 8 bases and 9 bases, with 11 bases remaining between them. This chain's CDR3 is CASGRIGEQFF. CDR3 nucleotide sequence: TGTGCCAGCGGGCGGATCGGTGAGCAGTTCTTC. Supplemented by reference TRBV2 and TRBJ2-1, the full variable domain reads EPEVTQTPSHQVTQMGQEVILRCVPISNHLYFYWYRQILGQKVEFLVSFYNNEISEKSEIFDDQFSVERPDGSNFTLKIRSTKLEDSAMYFCASGRIGEQFFGPGTRLTVL.

This clone appeared once. J is TRBJ2-1 and V is TRBV27; D may correspond to TRBD1 or TRBD2 (5 bases each). Germline V gene sequence: CDR1 MNHEY, CDR2 SMNVEV (reference sequence). Trimming removed 6 bases at V and 0 bases at J, with 12 bases between. The CDR3 covers 15 residues. The CDR3 loop is CASSPRGDSYNEQFF. In DNA form, the CDR3 reads TGTGCCAGCAGCCCGAGAGGGGACTCCTACAATGAGCAGTTCTTC.

The chain is built from TRBV5-6 and TRBJ2-5, with 9 positions matching TRBD2. In germline, CDR1 is SGHDT, CDR2 YYEEEE. The CDR3 extends over 16 amino acids. The V and J ends lost 4 bases and 3 bases, in that order; junction bases with no gene match: 10. In DNA form, the CDR3 reads TGTGCCAGCAGCCCGGTTGGTAGCGGGAGTAAAGAGACCCAGTACTTC. Encoded protein: CASSPVGSGSKETQYF.

A remark on this clone: One end of the junction is discordant with germline, which a read error may explain. V gene TRBV5-1 combines with J gene TRBJ2-6, with 12 bases matching TRBD1. This CDR3 spans 18 amino acids. CDR1 is SGHRS, CDR2 YFSETQ, per germline. This chain's CDR3 is CASSWTGTGGPGANVLTF. As DNA, the CDR3 is TGCGCCAGCAGCTGGACCGGGACAGGGGGCCCTGGAGCCAACGTCCTGACTTTC.

This chain uses TRBV9 with TRBJ2-2; weak D call: TRBD2 (5 bases). Germline CDR1 reads SGDLS; CDR2 reads YYNGEE. V shed 4 bases and J shed 6 bases, with 19 bases lying between them. There are 16 residues in the CDR3. The DNA for the CDR3 is TGTGCCAGCAGCCCCTTACTAGTTACAATTGCCGGGGAGCTGTTTTTT. It is translated as CASSPLLVTIAGELFF.

The CDR3, as DNA: TGTGCCAGCGGCACCGTGAGTTTACGCAAAGCTTTCTTT. Amino acids: CASGTVSLRKAFF. This rearrangement joins TRBV27 to TRBJ1-1; D gene uncertain. Germline V gene data show CDR1 as MNHEY and CDR2 as SMNVEV (reference sequence). The CDR3 has 13 residues. Trimming took 8 bases from V and 9 from J, leaving 19 bases between them.

J is TRBJ2-5 and V is TRBV4-1; TRBD1 aligns across 8 bases. Germline CDR1 and CDR2: MGHRA and YSYEKL. The CDR3 is 15 residues long. V gave up 3 bases and J gave up 5 bases; unmatched junction bases: 8. The CDR3 is CASSHPAGGGETQYF. The CDR3 DNA follows: TGCGCCAGCAGCCACCCCGCAGGGGGCGGGGAGACCCAGTACTTC.

The V gene is TRBV4-2, the J gene TRBJ2-7; 8 nucleotides line up with TRBD2. Germline loops: CDR1 LGHNA, CDR2 YNFKEQ. The CDR3 sequence is 16 residues long. Trimming took 0 bases from V and 1 from J; bases not matched to a gene: 5. In DNA form, the CDR3 reads TGTGCCAGCAGCCAAGATTCGGCTAGCGGGTCCTACGAGCAGTACTTC. Translating it yields CASSQDSASGSYEQYF.

This clone was counted once. The gene calls are TRBV6-5 and TRBJ2-1, with 8 bases that match TRBD1. CDR3 length: 15 residues. The junction had 0 bases not matched to a gene; V was cut back by 1 base and J by 1 base. Looked up from germline, CDR1 is MNHEY and CDR2 is SVGAGI. For the CDR3, the DNA is TGTGCCAGCAGTTACTGGGACAGGTCCTACAATGAGCAGTTCTTC. Translating gives CASSYWDRSYNEQFF.